A selection of T cell receptor beta chains follows, all from one sample in a study of T-cell reconstitution after alpha-beta-depleted transplantation in children. TCRdb re-derived calls from the PCR reads in MiXCR, one entry per CDR3 protein. Of 200,000 to 250,000 distinct CDR3 sequences listed, 8% to 9.5% are singletons. Source: PBMCs from the stem cell graft donor, taken from the stem cell graft. The origin of the receptors is a human donor who donated a stem cell graft to a child with acute lymphoblastic leukemia. CDR3s include the opening cysteine and the closing phenylalanine or tryptophan. A D gene is named only where the DNA matches it firmly. The listing skips clone size in some rows; elsewhere it reads once, few, many or a size class.

J: TRBJ2-7
size: -
V: TRBV6-1
D: TRBD2
CDR3: CASSRRDTGGYEQYF
DNA: TGTGCCAGCAGTCGACGGGATACGGGGGGATACGAGCAGTACTTC

J: TRBJ2-3
size: many
V: TRBV5-1
D: -
CDR3: CASRQNEDTQYF
DNA: TGCGCCAGCAGGCAGAACGAGGATACGCAGTATTTT

J: TRBJ2-4
size: many
V: TRBV5-1
D: TRBD1
CDR3: CASSLDLTGFDIQYF
DNA: TGCGCCAGCAGCTTGGATCTGACAGGGTTTGACATTCAGTACTTC

J: TRBJ2-3
size: -
V: TRBV7-8
D: -
CDR3: CASSQRGGVGDTQYF
DNA: TGTGCCAGCAGCCAGAGGGGCGGGGTAGGAGATACGCAGTATTTT

J: TRBJ2-1
size: -
V: TRBV20-1
D: TRBD2
CDR3: CSASAGRGNNEQFF
DNA: TGCAGTGCTTCCGCCGGGCGGGGGAACAATGAGCAGTTCTTC

J: TRBJ2-7
size: -
V: TRBV6-5
D: -
CDR3: CASSYRTAYEQYF
DNA: TGTGCCAGCAGTTACAGAACAGCCTACGAGCAGTACTTC

J: TRBJ2-1
size: few
V: TRBV27
D: TRBD1
CDR3: CASSLGRGQGLGEQFF
DNA: TGTGCCAGCAGTTTAGGAAGAGGACAGGGGTTGGGTGAGCAGTTCTTC

J: TRBJ2-1
size: -
V: TRBV18
D: -
CDR3: CASSPRGGHGNNEQFF
DNA: TGTGCCAGCTCACCAAGGGGGGGTCACGGTAACAATGAGCAGTTCTTC

J: TRBJ1-3
size: many
V: TRBV6-1
D: -
CDR3: CASRGRGSGNTIYF
DNA: TGTGCCAGCAGGGGCAGGGGCTCTGGAAACACCATATATTTT

J: TRBJ1-4
size: few
V: TRBV27
D: -
CDR3: CASSPPSLSGKNEKLFF
DNA: TGTGCCAGCAGTCCCCCGAGTCTCTCAGGGAAAAATGAAAAACTGTTTTTT

J: TRBJ1-4
size: many
V: TRBV12-3/TRBV12-4
D: -
CDR3: CASSLKFETTNEKLFF
DNA: TGTGCCAGCAGTTTAAAATTTGAAACAACTAATGAAAAACTGTTTTTT

J: TRBJ1-1
size: many
V: TRBV27
D: -
CDR3: CASSEGTKTLNTEAFF
DNA: TGTGCCAGCAGTGAGGGCACGAAAACACTGAACACTGAAGCTTTCTTT

J: TRBJ1-4
size: many
V: TRBV20-1
D: -
CDR3: CSARDLGGTGYEKLFF
DNA: TGCAGTGCTAGAGATCTGGGGGGGACGGGGTACGAAAAACTGTTTTTT

J: TRBJ2-1
size: many
V: TRBV30
D: TRBD1
CDR3: CAWSVGLQGAGDEQFF
DNA: TGTGCCTGGAGTGTAGGGTTACAGGGGGCTGGCGATGAGCAGTTCTTC

J: TRBJ2-7
size: -
V: TRBV3-1
D: TRBD1
CDR3: CASSQGDRGGEQYF
DNA: TGTGCCAGCAGCCAAGGGGACAGGGGAGGCGAGCAGTACTTC

J: TRBJ2-3
size: few
V: TRBV5-1
D: TRBD2
CDR3: CASSLAVAGGRVDTQYF
DNA: TGCGCCAGCAGCTTGGCTGTCGCGGGGGGCCGTGTTGATACGCAGTATTTT

J: TRBJ2-1
size: many
V: TRBV12-3/TRBV12-4
D: -
CDR3: CASSPSPDSNEQFF
DNA: TGTGCCAGCAGCCCCTCCCCGGACAGCAATGAGCAGTTCTTC

J: TRBJ1-2
size: few
V: TRBV4-3
D: TRBD1
CDR3: CASSQDLLGTGGGYTF
DNA: TGCGCCAGCAGCCAAGACTTATTGGGGACAGGGGGTGGCTACACCTTC

J: TRBJ1-1
size: -
V: TRBV5-1
D: -
CDR3: CASSCEAFF
DNA: TGCGCCAGCAGCTGTGAAGCTTTCTTT

J: TRBJ2-3
size: many
V: TRBV27
D: -
CDR3: CATSGITDTQYF
DNA: TGTGCCACCTCGGGAATCACAGATACGCAGTATTTT

J: TRBJ1-1
size: few
V: TRBV12-3/TRBV12-4
D: -
CDR3: CASSSSMQGLNTEAFF
DNA: TGTGCCAGCAGTTCCTCTATGCAGGGGCTGAACACTGAAGCTTTCTTT

J: TRBJ2-5
size: -
V: TRBV6-5
D: TRBD2
CDR3: CASSSFSGGQETQYF
DNA: TGTGCCAGCAGTTCCTTTAGCGGGGGCCAAGAGACCCAGTACTTC

J: TRBJ1-5
size: many
V: TRBV30
D: TRBD1
CDR3: CAWGTGVNQPQHF
DNA: TGTGCCTGGGGGACAGGGGTCAATCAGCCCCAGCATTTT

J: TRBJ1-1
size: few
V: TRBV6-1
D: -
CDR3: CASTSGFGTEAFF
DNA: TGTGCCAGCACCTCAGGGTTTGGTACTGAAGCTTTCTTT

J: TRBJ2-7
size: many
V: TRBV7-8
D: TRBD1
CDR3: CASSRRDRDSYEQYF
DNA: TGTGCCAGCAGCCGCCGGGACAGGGATTCCTACGAGCAGTACTTC

J: TRBJ2-5
size: once
V: TRBV4-2
D: TRBD2
CDR3: CASSQGEAGKQDTQYF
DNA: TGTGCCAGCAGCCAAGGGGAAGCGGGAAAACAAGATACCCAGTACTTC

J: TRBJ2-1
size: few
V: TRBV6-4
D: -
CDR3: CASPRRRSKTYNEQFF
DNA: TGTGCCAGCCCCCGGCGTAGGAGCAAAACCTACAATGAGCAGTTCTTC

J: TRBJ1-1
size: few
V: TRBV20-1
D: -
CDR3: CSASTSAAGTEAFF
DNA: TGCAGTGCTAGCACTTCCGCCGCGGGAACTGAAGCTTTCTTT